The text below deals with one T cell receptor beta chain. Original handling: From reference gene primer amplification, estimates of nucleated cell counts were derived. The table came from immunoSEQ multiplex PCR; TCRdb's copy has only in-frame clones and leaves some out. V, J and clone size derive from that table, while D and trimming were established from the DNA sequence. The data contain around 100,000 clones, roughly four fifths of them singletons. The entry originates in a study of blood T cell repertoires in COVID-19. Whole-study context: From T cells, B-cell-depleted T cells, or PBMCs came the material, which was cDNA or gDNA.

This CDR3 is built from 16 residues. Trimming took 6 bases from V and 5 from J; bases not matched to a gene: 8. Germline V gives CDR1 SGHNT, CDR2 YENEEA. Sequenced: peripheral blood. The receptor was derived from a man between 60 and 70 years old with acute or convalescent COVID-19. V is TRBV11-3 and J is TRBJ2-2; TRBD2 matches at 11 bases. CDR3 protein: CASSPKLAGETGELFF. The CDR3 DNA sequence: TGTGCCAGCAGTCCCAAACTAGCGGGAGAGACCGGGGAGCTGTTTTTT.